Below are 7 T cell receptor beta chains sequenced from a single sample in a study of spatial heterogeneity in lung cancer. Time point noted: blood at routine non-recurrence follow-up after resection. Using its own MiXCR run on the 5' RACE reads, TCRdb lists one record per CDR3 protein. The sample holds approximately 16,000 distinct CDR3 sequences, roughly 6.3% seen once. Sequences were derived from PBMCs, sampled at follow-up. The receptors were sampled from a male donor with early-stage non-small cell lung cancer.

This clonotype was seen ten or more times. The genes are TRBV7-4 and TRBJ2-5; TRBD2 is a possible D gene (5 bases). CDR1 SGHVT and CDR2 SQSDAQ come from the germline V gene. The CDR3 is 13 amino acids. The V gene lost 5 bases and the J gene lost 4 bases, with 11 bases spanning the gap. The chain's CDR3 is CASSANRGETQYF. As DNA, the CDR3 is TGTGCCAGCAGCGCTAACCGGGGAGAGACCCAGTACTTC.

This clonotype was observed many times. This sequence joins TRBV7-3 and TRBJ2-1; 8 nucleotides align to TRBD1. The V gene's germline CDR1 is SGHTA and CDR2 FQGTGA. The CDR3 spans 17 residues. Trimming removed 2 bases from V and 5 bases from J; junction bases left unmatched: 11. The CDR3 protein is CASSLHPPDRGDNEQFF. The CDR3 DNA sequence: TGTGCCAGCAGCTTACACCCCCCCGACAGGGGCGACAATGAGCAGTTCTTC.

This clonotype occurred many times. The CDR3 loop is CASSATSGRYLDTQYF. The CDR3 nucleotides read TGTGCCAGCAGTGCAACTAGCGGGAGGTATCTAGATACGCAGTATTTT. The gene calls are TRBV28 and TRBJ2-3; 12 bases line up with TRBD2. The junction had 8 bases not matched to a gene; V was cut back by 5 bases and J by 5 bases. From germline, CDR1 is MDHEN and CDR2 SYDVKM. The CDR3 covers 16 residues.

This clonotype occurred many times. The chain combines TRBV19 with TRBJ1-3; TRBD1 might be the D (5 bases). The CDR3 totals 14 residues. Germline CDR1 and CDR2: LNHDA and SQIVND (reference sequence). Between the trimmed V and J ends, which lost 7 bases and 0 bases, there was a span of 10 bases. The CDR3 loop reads CASTARDSGNTIYF. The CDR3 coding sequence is TGTGCCAGTACCGCCAGGGACTCTGGAAACACCATATATTTT.

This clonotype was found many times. The CDR3 nucleotides read TGTGCCAGCAGCCTGACAGCGAACACCGGGGAGCTGTTTTTT. Amino acid sequence: CASSLTANTGELFF. The genes are TRBV7-3 and TRBJ2-2; weak D call: TRBD1 (5 bases). Looked up from germline, CDR1 is SGHTA and CDR2 is FQGTGA. CDR3 length: 14 residues. V lost 5 bases, J lost 0 bases, and 7 bases lay in between. Looking up the rest from reference TRBV7-3 and TRBJ2-2 gives the full variable domain: GAGVSQTPSNKVTEKGKYVELRCDPISGHTALYWYRQSLGQGPEFLIYFQGTGAADDSGLPNDRFFAVRPEGSVSTLKIQRTERGDSAVYLCASSLTANTGELFFGEGSRLTVL.

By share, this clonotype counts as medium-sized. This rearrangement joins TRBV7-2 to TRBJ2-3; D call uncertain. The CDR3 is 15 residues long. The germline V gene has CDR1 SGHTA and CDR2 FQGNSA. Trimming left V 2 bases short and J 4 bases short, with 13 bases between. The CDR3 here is CASSLSGWESDTQYF. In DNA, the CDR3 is TGTGCCAGCAGCTTATCCGGTTGGGAATCAGATACGCAGTATTTT.

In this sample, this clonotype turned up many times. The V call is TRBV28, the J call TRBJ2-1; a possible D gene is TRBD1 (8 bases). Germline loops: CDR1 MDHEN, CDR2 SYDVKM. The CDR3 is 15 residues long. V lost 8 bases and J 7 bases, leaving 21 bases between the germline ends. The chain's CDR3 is CASASYDRGGNEQFF. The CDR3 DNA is TGTGCCAGCGCCTCATACGACAGGGGAGGGAATGAGCAGTTCTTC.